The clone carrying this T cell receptor beta chain came up a few times. The CDR3 is 13 residues long. V was pared by 3 bases and J by 4 bases, with 9 bases between. The germline CDR1 and CDR2 sequences are SGHTA and FQGNSA. This sample was taken from a study of T-cell memory formation after mild COVID-19. Study in general: Largely, the TCR clusters proved donor specific.

Each CDR3 protein is one row after TCRdb ran MiXCR on the 5' RACE reads. The repertoire holds a few hundred thousand distinct CDR3 sequences, with around 15% as singletons. This receptor was identified in a man younger than 30 who had mild COVID-19 (a few samples of this study predate the infection). Cell type and time point are not known. This rearrangement joins TRBV7-2 to TRBJ1-1, with D possibly matching TRBD1 (5 bases). Sequenced input: PBMCs or a T cell subset sorted from them (not recorded which). The CDR3 region is CASSFGGATEAFF. The CDR3 DNA reads as TGTGCCAGCAGCTTTGGAGGGGCCACTGAAGCTTTCTTT.